This TCR beta chain was sequenced in a study of identical twins. Ten or more counts support this clonotype. TCRdb reanalysed the 5' RACE reads using MiXCR and keeps one entry per CDR3 protein. The data show 200,000 to 250,000 distinct CDR3 sequences, with approximately 12% seen just once and 4% held by the top ten. The CDR3 runs to 14 residues. CDR1 is DFQATT and CDR2 is SNEGSKA in the germline V gene (reference sequence). Trimming at V came to 4 bases and at J to 2 bases, leaving 4 bases not matched to a gene. These data are also associated with another study on yellow fever vaccine responses in identical twins.

This chain connects TRBV20-1 to TRBJ2-1, with 8 bases that match TRBD1. Sequenced: memory (CD45RO+) T cells sorted from blood. The receptor was isolated from a woman under 30 in good health. This chain's CDR3 is CSANRQGPYNEQFF. Here the CDR3 DNA reads TGCAGTGCTAACAGACAGGGGCCCTACAATGAGCAGTTCTTC.